This TCR beta chain was recovered during a study of blood T cell repertoires in COVID-19. Background on the study: Donors in the United States, Italy and Spain gave samples during acute or convalescent COVID-19. PBMCs, B-cell-depleted T cells, or T cells were the source of the cDNA or gDNA that made up the material.

Per the authors' pipeline: Using reference gene primer amplification, nucleated cell counts were estimated. The method was immunoSEQ multiplex PCR; TCRdb's version includes in-frame clones alone and lacks a portion of them. For V, J and clone size, that table is used; D and trimming come from the DNA. The sample lists about 24,000 clones; approximately 74% were seen once. The CDR3 has 16 residues. After removal of 3 bases from V and 6 bases from J, the junction contained 11 bases not matched to a gene. The V gene's germline CDR1 is KGHSH and CDR2 LQKENI. This clone was seen only once. This TCR came from a man aged 50 to 60 with COVID-19, enrolled during active disease. V gene TRBV18 combines with J gene TRBJ2-3; TRBD2 aligns across 8 bases. The sequenced sample consisted of peripheral blood. The CDR3 reads CASSPRAGAVDDTQYF. The CDR3 nucleotides read TGTGCCAGCTCACCCAGAGCGGGAGCGGTAGATGATACGCAGTATTTT.